This T cell receptor (beta chain) was identified during a study of shared clonotypes between healthy human individuals. Study in general: The plates for each donor numbered three CD4 naive, three CD4 memory, two CD8 naive and one CD8 memory.

As concerns this clone: No antigen is known for it.

Between the trimmed V and J ends, which lost 1 base and 2 bases, there was a span of 17 bases. The CDR3 sequence is 17 residues long. Germline lookup yields CDR1 SGHDT and CDR2 YYEEEE. Replicate sorted-subset PCRs were loaded with roughly 200 ng DNA, 30,000 to 35,000 T cell genomes. Profiled with immunoSEQ multiplex PCR; TCRdb holds only in-frame clones, not every one. The data show around 2.1 million clones, 90% to 95% seen once. Study findings and constraints: Sampling involved blood alone; tissue repertoires likely differ.

CD45RO-negative cells were positively selected for CCR7, leaving out terminally differentiated effector memory CD45RA+ cells. This TCR was recovered from a man between 18 and 35 years old in good health. Some clones in this sample may be carry-over from other donors' samples. The rearrangement joins TRBV5-6 to TRBJ2-3; D may be TRBD1 or TRBD2 (5 bases each). The sequencing input was naive CD8+ T cells from PBMCs. The CDR3 region has the DNA TGTGCCAGCAGCTTGTATCAGGGACGGGGTTTCACAGATACGCAGTATTTT. It encodes CASSLYQGRGFTDTQYF.